Shown below are 18 T cell receptor beta chains from a single sample sequenced in a study of T cell responses to AZD1222 COVID-19 vaccine. Clones were read by immunoSEQ multiplex PCR, and TCRdb kept only the in-frame ones, dropping some. Of about 270,000 clones listed, 85% to 95% were seen once; the top ten hold around 0.57%. The sequencing here drew on peripheral blood, taken 28 days after the second AZD1222 dose. The source of these receptors is an adult who received the AZD1222 COVID-19 vaccine.

The chain employs TRBV2 and TRBJ2-7; possibly TRBD2 for D (6 bases). The CDR3 has 10 amino acids. In germline, CDR1 is SNHLY, CDR2 FYNNEI. With 8 bases removed from V and 4 bases from J, the gap between germline ends came to 6 bases. CDR3 protein: CASGGYEQYF. The CDR3 nucleotides read TGTGCCAGCGGGGGGTACGAGCAGTACTTC.

This rearrangement joins TRBV28 to TRBJ1-1; D may be TRBD1 (5 bases). V was trimmed by 2 bases and J by 5 bases, leaving 9 bases between them. The V gene's germline CDR1 is MDHEN and CDR2 SYDVKM. The CDR3 spans 13 residues. CDR3 bases: TGTGCCAGCAGTTTACGGGGGAGGACTGAAGCTTTCTTT. This translates into CASSLRGRTEAFF.

The V gene is TRBV19, the J gene TRBJ1-1; D possibly corresponds to TRBD1 (5 bases). The CDR3 is 15 amino acids. Looked up from germline, CDR1 is LNHDA and CDR2 is SQIVND (reference sequence). Trimming stripped 8 bases from V and 2 bases from J, with 18 bases between. The CDR3 protein is CASQRGPTLNTEAFF. In DNA, the CDR3 is TGTGCCAGTCAGAGGGGCCCAACCTTAAACACTGAAGCTTTCTTT.

This clone was observed a single time. The gene calls are TRBV5-4 and TRBJ2-5, with D uncertain. Germline CDR1 and CDR2: SGHNT and YYREEE (reference sequence). V lost 5 bases and J lost 4, with 15 bases in between. The CDR3 totals 14 residues. For the CDR3, the DNA is TGTGCCAGCAGTCCCGTTCGGTCTGCAGAGACCCAGTACTTC. Translation: CASSPVRSAETQYF.

The chain couples TRBV7-9 to TRBJ2-1; 7 positions match TRBD2. V dropped 1 base and J dropped 7; count of bases not matched to a gene: 7. CDR3 length: 15 residues. From germline, CDR1 is SEHNR and CDR2 FQNEAQ (reference sequence). In nucleotides, the CDR3 is TGTGCCAGCAGCTTAGTCAGCGGGGCGAAAAATGAGCAGTTCTTC. Translating gives CASSLVSGAKNEQFF.

The J gene is TRBJ2-5, the V gene TRBV7-3; D unclear. CDR3 length: 13 residues. Germline lookup yields CDR1 SGHTA and CDR2 FQGTGA. V gave up 2 bases and J gave up 5 bases, with 9 bases separating them. As DNA, the CDR3 is TGTGCCAGCAGCTTAGGGGTAGGGGAGACCCAGTACTTC. It is translated as CASSLGVGETQYF.

The V call is TRBV11-1, the J call TRBJ2-6; 7 bases match TRBD1. This CDR3 has 17 residues. Trimming cost V 0 bases and J 0 bases; bases outside gene matches: 2. The germline V gene encodes CDR1 SGHAT and CDR2 FQDESV (reference sequence). DNA of the CDR3: TGTGCCAGCAGCTTAGCAGGGGGCGGCTCTGGGGCCAACGTCCTGACTTTC. Its translation is CASSLAGGGSGANVLTF.

The rearrangement uses TRBV28 and TRBJ1-1; the D gene is possibly TRBD1 (6 bases). CDR3 size: 14 residues. The V end was cut by 3 bases, the J end by 8 bases, with 16 bases between. Germline values: CDR1 MDHEN, CDR2 SYDVKM. The CDR3 spells CASSLGAGAREAFF. CDR3 nucleotide sequence: TGTGCCAGCAGTTTGGGAGCGGGGGCAAGAGAAGCTTTCTTT. The whole variable domain, filled in from reference TRBV28 and TRBJ1-1, reads DVKVTQSSRYLVKRTGEKVFLECVQDMDHENMFWYRQDPGLGLRLIYFSYDVKMKEKGDIPEGYSVSREKKERFSLILESASTNQTSMYLCASSLGAGAREAFFGQGTRLTVV.

This sequence joins TRBV3-1 (or the pseudogene TRBV3-2) and TRBJ1-2; 8 nucleotides line up with TRBD1. The V gene end was trimmed by 5 bases and the J gene end by 3 bases; junction bases not matched to a gene: 11. Germline V gene data show CDR1 as LGHDT and CDR2 as YNNKEL (reference sequence). The CDR3 totals 16 residues. The CDR3 DNA follows: TGTGCCAGCAGCAGAAGCGTGGACAGGGACTACTATGGCTACACCTTC. Its protein product is CASSRSVDRDYYGYTF.

The chain uses TRBV6-5 and TRBJ2-7; D uncertain. The CDR3 is 12 amino acids. Trimming pared 6 bases from V and 3 bases from J, leaving 9 bases between. Germline CDR1 is MNHEY and CDR2 is SVGAGI. The CDR3 sequence: CASSNPYYEQYF. DNA of the CDR3: TGTGCCAGCAGCAACCCTTACTACGAGCAGTACTTC.

The chain has TRBV5-1 and TRBJ1-1, with 7 bases matching TRBD1. V trimming: 4 bases; J trimming: 0 bases; junction bases outside the gene matches: 6. CDR3 length: 15 residues. CDR1 is SGHRS and CDR2 is YFSETQ in the germline V gene. CDR3 in DNA: TGCGCCAGCAGCCCTCAGACAGGGATGAACACTGAAGCTTTCTTT. This sequence encodes CASSPQTGMNTEAFF.

The chain links TRBV5-1 to TRBJ1-6; D remains unclear. Trimming removed 0 bases from V and 10 bases from J, with 11 bases in between. The germline V gene has CDR1 SGHRS and CDR2 YFSETQ. The CDR3 has 14 amino acids. The CDR3 DNA sequence: TGCGCCAGCAGCTTGGTACCCGAGGACTCACCCCTCCACTTT. As protein: CASSLVPEDSPLHF. Drawing the rest from reference TRBV5-1 and TRBJ1-6, the complete variable domain is KAGVTQTPRYLIKTRGQQVTLSCSPISGHRSVSWYQQTPGQGLQFLFEYFSETQRNKGNFPGRFSGRQFSNSRSEMNVSTLELGDSALYLCASSLVPEDSPLHFGNGTRLTVT.

The rearrangement joins TRBV28 to TRBJ1-2, with D hard to call. The CDR3 runs to 14 residues. The V gene's germline CDR1 is MDHEN and CDR2 SYDVKM. Trimming left V 6 bases short and J 4 bases short, with 15 bases between. The CDR3 DNA sequence: TGTGCCAGCAGGGTGAGGTGGTTGGGCTATGGCTACACCTTC. Its protein is CASRVRWLGYGYTF.

V is TRBV2 and J is TRBJ2-7; D unresolved. CDR3 size: 13 residues. Germline CDR1 SNHLY, CDR2 FYNNEI. With 0 bases removed from V and 6 bases from J, the gap between germline ends came to 9 bases. CDR3 protein: CASSEALAGEQYF. The CDR3 region has the DNA TGTGCCAGCAGTGAAGCGCTGGCAGGCGAGCAGTACTTC.

Turning to this clone: The germline gene is not matched at one end of the junction; a read error may be the cause. The chain is built from TRBV5-1 and TRBJ2-7; the D gene could be TRBD1 or TRBD2 (5 bases each). The CDR3 runs to 11 residues. Per germline, CDR1 SGHRS and CDR2 YFSETQ. In DNA form, the CDR3 reads TGCGCCAGCAGCTCAACTACGGGGCTGCACTTC. Amino acids: CASSSTTGLHF.

The table lists this clone with a few counts. The chain carries TRBV19 and TRBJ2-2; D assignment may be TRBD1 or TRBD2 (5 bases each). This CDR3 comprises 14 residues. The germline V gene has CDR1 LNHDA and CDR2 SQIVND (reference sequence). Deletions cut 4 bases from V and 4 bases from J, with 10 bases between. CDR3 nucleotides: TGTGCCAGTAGTACGGGGCTACTCACCGGGGAGCTGTTTTTT. It is translated as CASSTGLLTGELFF.

The chain joins TRBV7-9 to TRBJ2-1, with D possibly matching TRBD2 (5 bases). Germline-derived CDR1 and CDR2 are SEHNR and FQNEAQ (reference sequence). V was shortened by 1 base and J by 12 bases, with 10 bases between the two germline ends. This CDR3 has 12 residues. The CDR3 DNA reads as TGTGCCAGCAGCTTAGTCCCGGGAATGCAGTTCTTC. Translated: CASSLVPGMQFF.

This chain connects TRBV3-1 (or the pseudogene TRBV3-2) to TRBJ2-1; 7 nucleotides align to TRBD2. This CDR3 comprises 16 residues. V trimming: 0 bases; J trimming: 0 bases; junction bases outside the gene matches: 2. CDR1 and CDR2 (germline): LGHDT, YNNKEL (reference sequence). CDR3 in DNA: TGTGCCAGCAGCCAAGATGGCGGGAGCTCCTACAATGAGCAGTTCTTC. Residues: CASSQDGGSSYNEQFF.